The rows below give T cell receptor beta chains drawn from one sample of a study of cytomegalovirus exposure and HLA in healthy donors. TCRdb's copy holds only in-frame clones and misses some; the assay was immunoSEQ multiplex PCR. The top ten hold 0.57% of the sample, which has around 90,000 clones, around 78% seen once. The sample was PBMCs. All receptors come from a man under 40 in good health and CMV-seronegative. The CDR3 runs from the conserved cysteine through the conserved F or W. The order of the fields is V gene, J gene, D gene, clone size, CDR3 protein, CDR3 DNA. D genes are given only for firm matches. Expanded clones are given a class, and other clones once, few, many or no size at all.

>TRBV2|TRBJ2-2|TRBD1|many
CASRPVGQEAYGDTGELFF
TGTGCCAGCAGACCCGTCGGACAGGAAGCCTACGGGGACACCGGGGAGCTGTTTTTT
>TRBV28|TRBJ1-1|NA|NA
CASTKSTEAFF
TGTGCCAGCACTAAATCCACTGAAGCTTTCTTT
>TRBV7-3|TRBJ2-3|NA|NA
CASSLRGSTDTQYF
TGTGCCAGCAGCTTACGCGGTAGCACAGATACGCAGTATTTT
>TRBV9|TRBJ2-3|TRBD2|NA
CASSVVGGAVSDTQYF
TGTGCCAGCAGCGTAGTCGGGGGGGCGGTCTCAGATACGCAGTATTTT
>TRBV7-2|TRBJ1-3|NA|NA
CASSFISGNTIYF
TGTGCCAGCAGCTTTATATCGGGGAACACCATATATTTT
>TRBV5-1|TRBJ2-1|TRBD2|few
CASSLGQGVWTSGILSEQFF
TGCGCCAGCAGCTTAGGACAGGGGGTGTGGACTAGCGGGATTCTCAGTGAGCAGTTCTTC
>TRBV5-1|TRBJ2-5|TRBD1|NA
CASSSGTGEGTQYF
TGCGCCAGCAGCTCCGGGACAGGGGAGGGGACCCAGTACTTC
>TRBV7-3|TRBJ2-2|NA|NA
CASSLMASNTGELFF
TGTGCCAGCAGCTTAATGGCCTCGAACACCGGGGAGCTGTTTTTT
>TRBV4-3|TRBJ2-3|TRBD1|NA
CASSQDPGQGADTQYF
TGCGCCAGCAGCCAAGATCCGGGACAGGGGGCAGATACGCAGTATTTT
>TRBV4-2|TRBJ1-4|NA|NA
CASTQTGGYEKLFF
TGTGCCAGCACACAAACGGGGGGGTATGAAAAACTGTTTTTT
>TRBV7-2|TRBJ1-4|TRBD1|NA
CASSRDRGWEKLFF
TGTGCCAGCAGCCGAGACAGGGGTTGGGAAAAACTGTTTTTT
>TRBV7-9|TRBJ2-5|TRBD1|once
CASSEGQGGETQYF
TGTGCCAGCAGCGAGGGACAGGGCGGAGAGACCCAGTACTTC
>TRBV9|TRBJ2-3|TRBD2|NA
CASSVLSGSTDTQYF
TGTGCCAGCAGCGTTCTTAGCGGGAGCACAGATACGCAGTATTTT